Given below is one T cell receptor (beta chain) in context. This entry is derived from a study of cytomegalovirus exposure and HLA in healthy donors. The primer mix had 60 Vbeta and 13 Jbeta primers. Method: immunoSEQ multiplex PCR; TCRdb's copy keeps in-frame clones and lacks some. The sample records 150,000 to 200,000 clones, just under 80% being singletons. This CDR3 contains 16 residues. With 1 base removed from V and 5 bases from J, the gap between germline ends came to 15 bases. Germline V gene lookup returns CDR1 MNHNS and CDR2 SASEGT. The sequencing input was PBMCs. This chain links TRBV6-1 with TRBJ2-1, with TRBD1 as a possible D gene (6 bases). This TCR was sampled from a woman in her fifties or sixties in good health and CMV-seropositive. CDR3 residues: CASSEGWGRGHNEQFF. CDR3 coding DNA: TGTGCCAGCAGTGAAGGGTGGGGCAGGGGCCACAATGAGCAGTTCTTC.